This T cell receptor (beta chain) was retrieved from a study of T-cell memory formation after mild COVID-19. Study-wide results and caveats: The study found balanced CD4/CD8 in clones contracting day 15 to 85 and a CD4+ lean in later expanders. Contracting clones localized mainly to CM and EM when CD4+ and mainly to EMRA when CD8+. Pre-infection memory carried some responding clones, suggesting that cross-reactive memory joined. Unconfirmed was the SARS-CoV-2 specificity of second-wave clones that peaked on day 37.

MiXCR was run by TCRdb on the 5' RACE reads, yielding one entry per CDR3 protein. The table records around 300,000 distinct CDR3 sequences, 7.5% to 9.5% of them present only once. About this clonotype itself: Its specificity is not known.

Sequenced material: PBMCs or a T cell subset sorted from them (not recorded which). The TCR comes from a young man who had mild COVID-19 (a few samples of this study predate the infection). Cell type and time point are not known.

The CDR3 DNA reads TGCGCCAGCAGCCAAGTCGGACAGAGTTCCTACGAGCAGTACTTC. Its protein is CASSQVGQSSYEQYF. The chain uses TRBV4-1 and TRBJ2-7; weak D call: TRBD1 (6 bases). The germline V and J ends were trimmed by 1 base and 1 base, with 11 bases remaining between them. The CDR3 runs to 15 residues. CDR1 is MGHRA and CDR2 is YSYEKL in the germline V gene.